The 4 T cell receptor beta chains below all came from one sample that was sequenced in a study of patients and donors after allogeneic stem cell transplantation. TCRdb reanalysed the RT-PCR reads using MiXCR and keeps one entry per CDR3 protein. The data hold hundreds of thousands of distinct CDR3 sequences, with roughly 16% observed a single time. Sequences were obtained from blood, either unsorted or a sorted T cell fraction (not recorded which). These receptor sequences come from a human donor who was either an allogeneic HSCT recipient or a stem cell or donor lymphocyte infusion donor (not recorded which). It is not recorded whose cells these are; they may come from a transplant donor.

V usage is TRBV10-3 and J usage is TRBJ2-7, with TRBD2 matching over 7 bases. Germline loops: CDR1 ENHRY, CDR2 SYGVKD. This CDR3 has 14 amino acids. J gave up 7 bases and V 6 bases, and 12 bases lay outside the gene matches. The CDR3 loop reads CAISPGTTLGEQYF. Here the CDR3 DNA reads TGTGCCATCAGCCCTGGGACTACCTTAGGGGAGCAGTACTTC.

This clonotype was recorded many times. The chain joins TRBV7-3 to TRBJ2-3; 7 nucleotides agree with TRBD1. Germline CDR1 is SGHTA and CDR2 is FQGTGA. V lost 2 bases and J lost 5; bases outside the gene matches: 7. This CDR3 has 15 residues. The CDR3 nucleotides are TGTGCCAGCAGCTTAGGGACAGCGACCGGAGATACGCAGTATTTT. Translating gives CASSLGTATGDTQYF. Variable domain in full (rest from reference TRBV7-3 and TRBJ2-3): GAGVSQTPSNKVTEKGKYVELRCDPISGHTALYWYRQSLGQGPEFLIYFQGTGAADDSGLPNDRFFAVRPEGSVSTLKIQRTERGDSAVYLCASSLGTATGDTQYFGPGTRLTVL.

V is TRBV4-2 and J is TRBJ1-6; D is ambiguous. CDR1 is LGHNA and CDR2 is YNFKEQ in the germline V gene. Trimming cost V 0 bases and J 7 bases, with 13 bases left between them. This CDR3 spans 16 amino acids. CDR3 residues: CASSQDYSAVNSPLHF. The DNA of the CDR3 is TGTGCCAGCAGCCAAGACTACAGCGCCGTAAATTCACCCCTCCACTTT.

The chain has TRBV20-1 and TRBJ2-3; TRBD2 matches at 8 bases. Germline values: CDR1 DFQATT, CDR2 SNEGSKA (reference sequence). The V segment lost 3 bases and the J segment 4 bases; nucleotides outside the gene matches: 9. The CDR3 covers 15 residues. The CDR3 is CSARKSGRVADTQYF. DNA for the CDR3: TGCAGTGCTAGGAAGAGCGGGAGAGTCGCAGATACGCAGTATTTT.